A selection of T cell receptor beta chains follows, all from one sample in a study of shared clonotypes between healthy human individuals. Clones were read by immunoSEQ multiplex PCR, and TCRdb kept only the in-frame ones, dropping some. The sample carries roughly 2,500,000 clones, roughly 93% recorded once. What was sequenced was naive CD4+ T cells from PBMCs. Source of these receptors: a man younger than 35 in good health. Some clones in this sample may be carry-over from other donors' samples. The CDR3 runs from the conserved cysteine through the conserved F or W. The order of the fields is clone size, V gene, J gene, D gene, CDR3 DNA, CDR3 protein. The D gene is left open where the match is weak. Rows give clone size only sometimes, using once, few, many, or a class for an expanded clone.

clone_size: NA; v_call: TRBV18; j_call: TRBJ2-3; d_call: TRBD2; cdr3_nt: TGTGCCAGCTCACCGACTAGCGGCACAGATACGCAGTATTTT; cdr3_aa: CASSPTSGTDTQYF
clone_size: NA; v_call: TRBV4-3; j_call: TRBJ1-3; d_call: NA; cdr3_nt: TGCGCCAGCAGCCAAGATAGCCTACCGCACAGCTCTGGAAACACCATATATTTT; cdr3_aa: CASSQDSLPHSSGNTIYF
clone_size: NA; v_call: TRBV7-3; j_call: TRBJ1-3; d_call: NA; cdr3_nt: TGTGCCAGCAGCCCCAGGAGGGGAAACACCATATATTTT; cdr3_aa: CASSPRRGNTIYF
clone_size: once; v_call: TRBV28; j_call: TRBJ2-7; d_call: TRBD1; cdr3_nt: TGTGCCATCAGAAGACAGGGGAGATCCTACGAGCAGTACTTC; cdr3_aa: CAIRRQGRSYEQYF
clone_size: NA; v_call: TRBV28; j_call: TRBJ2-1; d_call: NA; cdr3_nt: TGTGCCAGCAGTTCCACAGGGAGCTACAATGAGCAGTTCTTC; cdr3_aa: CASSSTGSYNEQFF
clone_size: NA; v_call: TRBV6-1; j_call: TRBJ1-1; d_call: NA; cdr3_nt: TGTGCCAGCACTAGAGGCAGCCAAGCTTTCTTT; cdr3_aa: CASTRGSQAFF
clone_size: NA; v_call: TRBV5-4; j_call: TRBJ2-2; d_call: TRBD2; cdr3_nt: TGTGCCAGCAGAGCCAGACTAGCGGGAGATACCGGGGAGCTGTTTTTT; cdr3_aa: CASRARLAGDTGELFF
clone_size: NA; v_call: TRBV19; j_call: TRBJ2-2; d_call: TRBD2; cdr3_nt: TGTGCCAGTAGAACGTTAGCGGGGGACACCGGGGAGCTGTTTTTT; cdr3_aa: CASRTLAGDTGELFF
clone_size: NA; v_call: TRBV19; j_call: TRBJ2-2; d_call: TRBD1; cdr3_nt: TGTGCCAGTAGCGGGACAGCAACCGGGGAGCTGTTTTTT; cdr3_aa: CASSGTATGELFF
clone_size: NA; v_call: TRBV5-6; j_call: TRBJ1-4; d_call: NA; cdr3_nt: TGTGCCAGCAGCTTCCGGGGAACTAATGAAAAACTGTTTTTT; cdr3_aa: CASSFRGTNEKLFF
clone_size: NA; v_call: TRBV7-2; j_call: TRBJ2-1; d_call: TRBD1; cdr3_nt: TGTGCCAGCAGCAGTACAGGGGGTCGCTACAATGAGCAGTTCTTC; cdr3_aa: CASSSTGGRYNEQFF
clone_size: NA; v_call: TRBV7-3; j_call: TRBJ2-7; d_call: TRBD2; cdr3_nt: TGTGCCAGCAGCTTGGGGGGGACTTCCTACGAGCAGTACTTC; cdr3_aa: CASSLGGTSYEQYF
clone_size: once; v_call: TRBV28; j_call: TRBJ1-2; d_call: NA; cdr3_nt: TGTGCCAGCAGTTTTGGGGTTAGAACTAACTATGGCTACACCTTC; cdr3_aa: CASSFGVRTNYGYTF
clone_size: once; v_call: TRBV6-5; j_call: TRBJ2-7; d_call: TRBD2; cdr3_nt: TGTGCCAGCAGTTGGGGACTAGCGGAGATTTACGAGCAGTACTTC; cdr3_aa: CASSWGLAEIYEQYF
clone_size: NA; v_call: TRBV6-1; j_call: TRBJ1-5; d_call: NA; cdr3_nt: TGTGCCAGCACCACCCAGGGATATAGCAATCAGCCCCAGCATTTT; cdr3_aa: CASTTQGYSNQPQHF
clone_size: NA; v_call: TRBV18; j_call: TRBJ2-2; d_call: TRBD1; cdr3_nt: TGTGCCAGCTCAGTAACGCCTCGGACAGGCGGCACCGGGGAGCTGTTTTTT; cdr3_aa: CASSVTPRTGGTGELFF
clone_size: NA; v_call: TRBV28; j_call: TRBJ1-1; d_call: NA; cdr3_nt: TGTGCCAGCAGTTTAGACTCAGGAGCGAACACTGAAGCTTTCTTT; cdr3_aa: CASSLDSGANTEAFF
clone_size: NA; v_call: TRBV9; j_call: TRBJ1-3; d_call: NA; cdr3_nt: TGTGCCAGCAGCGCTCTGAGACCCCACTCTGGAAACACCATATATTTT; cdr3_aa: CASSALRPHSGNTIYF
clone_size: NA; v_call: TRBV28; j_call: TRBJ2-7; d_call: NA; cdr3_nt: TGTGCCAGCAGTCCGCGGGCTGCAACACCCGCGGCCTTC; cdr3_aa: CASSPRAATPAAF
clone_size: few; v_call: TRBV7-3; j_call: TRBJ1-2; d_call: TRBD1; cdr3_nt: TGTGCCAGCAGCGCAACGGGACAGGGTGTGGGTGGCTACACCTTC; cdr3_aa: CASSATGQGVGGYTF
clone_size: NA; v_call: TRBV19; j_call: TRBJ2-1; d_call: TRBD2; cdr3_nt: TGTGCCAGTCATGCCGAGACTAGCGGGAATGCGAATGAGCAGTTCTTC; cdr3_aa: CASHAETSGNANEQFF
clone_size: NA; v_call: TRBV9; j_call: TRBJ2-5; d_call: NA; cdr3_nt: TGTGCCAGCAGCGCCCACAGGGAGCGGGAGACCCAGTACTTC; cdr3_aa: CASSAHRERETQYF
clone_size: NA; v_call: TRBV29-1; j_call: TRBJ2-3; d_call: TRBD2; cdr3_nt: TGCAGCGTTGGCCCCAGCGGGAGAGTGGTAAGCACAGATACGCAGTATTTT; cdr3_aa: CSVGPSGRVVSTDTQYF
clone_size: NA; v_call: TRBV19; j_call: TRBJ2-3; d_call: TRBD2; cdr3_nt: TGTGCCAGTAGCACAGGGACTAGCGGGAGGACAGATACGCAGTATTTT; cdr3_aa: CASSTGTSGRTDTQYF
clone_size: NA; v_call: TRBV19; j_call: TRBJ2-2; d_call: TRBD2; cdr3_nt: TGTGCCAGTAGTATGAGGCGGGAGGTCGGGGAGCTGTTTTTT; cdr3_aa: CASSMRREVGELFF
clone_size: NA; v_call: TRBV9; j_call: TRBJ2-3; d_call: TRBD1; cdr3_nt: TGTGCCAGCAGCGCTCCATACGTGGGACAGGGACCAGATACGCAGTATTTT; cdr3_aa: CASSAPYVGQGPDTQYF
clone_size: NA; v_call: TRBV28; j_call: TRBJ1-2; d_call: NA; cdr3_nt: TGTGCCAGCAGTTTAAACGGTAAAGGCTACACCTTC; cdr3_aa: CASSLNGKGYTF
clone_size: NA; v_call: TRBV9; j_call: TRBJ2-5; d_call: TRBD2; cdr3_nt: TGTGCCAGCAGCGTAAGCGGGAGTATCGAGACCCAGTACTTC; cdr3_aa: CASSVSGSIETQYF
clone_size: NA; v_call: TRBV11-2; j_call: TRBJ2-1; d_call: TRBD2; cdr3_nt: TGTGCCAGCAGCCCCAGAGGAGGTGCGGGAGGGCCGAATGAGCAGTTCTTC; cdr3_aa: CASSPRGGAGGPNEQFF
clone_size: NA; v_call: TRBV7-2; j_call: TRBJ2-3; d_call: TRBD2; cdr3_nt: TGTGCCAGCAGCTCACGGACTAGCGGGGATGGCGCAGATACGCAGTATTTT; cdr3_aa: CASSSRTSGDGADTQYF
clone_size: NA; v_call: TRBV7-2; j_call: TRBJ2-1; d_call: NA; cdr3_nt: TGTGCCAGCAGCTTACTTCCTGGGTACTCCGGTTACAATGAGCAGTTCTTC; cdr3_aa: CASSLLPGYSGYNEQFF
clone_size: NA; v_call: TRBV5-1; j_call: TRBJ1-4; d_call: NA; cdr3_nt: TGCGCCAGCAGCTTGGGGGGCCAGGGTAGAGACGAAAAACTGTTTTTT; cdr3_aa: CASSLGGQGRDEKLFF
clone_size: NA; v_call: TRBV11-3; j_call: TRBJ2-7; d_call: TRBD2; cdr3_nt: TGTGCCAGCAGCTCGGCTAGCGGGGACTACGAGCAGTACTTC; cdr3_aa: CASSSASGDYEQYF
clone_size: once; v_call: TRBV18; j_call: TRBJ1-1; d_call: NA; cdr3_nt: TGTGCCAGCTCACCAACTTCTGGGGCGCGTGGGGATCAGAAAGCTTTCTTT; cdr3_aa: CASSPTSGARGDQKAFF
clone_size: NA; v_call: TRBV4-1; j_call: TRBJ2-7; d_call: NA; cdr3_nt: TGCGCCAGCAGCCAAGAATCGGCTAGAACGAGCTACGAGCAGTACTTC; cdr3_aa: CASSQESARTSYEQYF
clone_size: NA; v_call: TRBV15; j_call: TRBJ1-3; d_call: NA; cdr3_nt: TGTGCCACCAGCAGATCGGGGTTCGTGGAATCTGGAAACACCATATATTTT; cdr3_aa: CATSRSGFVESGNTIYF
clone_size: NA; v_call: TRBV7-6; j_call: TRBJ2-7; d_call: NA; cdr3_nt: TGTGCCAGCGGACCGGGCGGCTACGAGCAGTACTTC; cdr3_aa: CASGPGGYEQYF
clone_size: NA; v_call: TRBV7-9; j_call: TRBJ1-4; d_call: NA; cdr3_nt: TGTGCCAGCAGCACTCGTTTCGGGGATGAAAAACTGTTTTTT; cdr3_aa: CASSTRFGDEKLFF
clone_size: NA; v_call: TRBV5-1; j_call: TRBJ2-1; d_call: TRBD1; cdr3_nt: TGCGCCAGCAGCTTGGTTCCAGGGGGCAACGAGCAGTTCTTC; cdr3_aa: CASSLVPGGNEQFF
clone_size: NA; v_call: TRBV2; j_call: TRBJ1-6; d_call: NA; cdr3_nt: TGTGCCAGCAGCGAGGAAACAGTGGCCAATTCACCCCTCCACTTT; cdr3_aa: CASSEETVANSPLHF
clone_size: NA; v_call: TRBV19; j_call: TRBJ2-1; d_call: NA; cdr3_nt: TGTGCCAGTAGAGGGCCCGTTGAGCAGTTCTTC; cdr3_aa: CASRGPVEQFF
clone_size: NA; v_call: TRBV10-2; j_call: TRBJ1-6; d_call: NA; cdr3_nt: TGCGCCAGCAGCGCCGGGACAACGTATAATTCACCCCTCCACTTT; cdr3_aa: CASSAGTTYNSPLHF
clone_size: once; v_call: TRBV19; j_call: TRBJ1-2; d_call: NA; cdr3_nt: TGTGCCAGTAGTATAAATGGCCTCTTCTATGGCTACACCTTC; cdr3_aa: CASSINGLFYGYTF
clone_size: NA; v_call: TRBV28; j_call: TRBJ1-4; d_call: NA; cdr3_nt: TGTGCCAGCAGGTCAGGCGTTAATGAAAAACTGTTTTTT; cdr3_aa: CASRSGVNEKLFF
clone_size: few; v_call: TRBV5-4; j_call: TRBJ1-1; d_call: NA; cdr3_nt: TGTGCCAGCAGCTTGAGAGTTAACACTGAAGCTTTCTTT; cdr3_aa: CASSLRVNTEAFF